Listed below are T cell receptor beta chains from one sample, sequenced in a study of shared clonotypes between healthy human individuals. The protocol was immunoSEQ multiplex PCR, while the TCRdb copy is restricted to in-frame clones and leaves out a portion. The table has about 1.5 million clones, 95% to 97% seen once. Sample: naive CD4+ T cells sorted from blood. The origin of the receptors is a man aged 30-40 years in good health. Each CDR3 is given with its conserved first and last residue. The D gene is left open where the match is weak. Size values are once, few and many counts, or a class for expanded clones, and some rows have none.

v_gene	len	d_gene	abundance	j_gene	CDR3nt	CDR3aa
TRBV29-1	14	NA	NA	TRBJ1-2	TGCAGCGTAAGCCCTCGACAGGAATACTATGGCTACACCTTC	CSVSPRQEYYGYTF
TRBV7-2	17	NA	NA	TRBJ2-6	TGTGCCAGCAGCCCGACCGGTAGACCCTCTGGGGCCAACGTCCTGACTTTC	CASSPTGRPSGANVLTF
TRBV6-4	16	NA	NA	TRBJ2-7	TGTGCCAGCAGTGCCCGGACAAGGAGGGGCTCCTACGAGCAGTACTTC	CASSARTRRGSYEQYF
TRBV19	16	NA	NA	TRBJ1-2	TGTGCCAGTACCCTACAGCTGGGCAGGGGAAACTATGGCTACACCTTC	CASTLQLGRGNYGYTF
TRBV5-4	13	TRBD1	NA	TRBJ1-1	TGTGCCAGCAGCCGAGGACAGGAACTTGAAGCTTTCTTT	CASSRGQELEAFF
TRBV7-2	15	TRBD2	NA	TRBJ2-5	TGTGCCAGCAGGAGCGGGAGGGCAGGTGGAGAGACCCAGTACTTC	CASRSGRAGGETQYF
TRBV2	14	NA	NA	TRBJ2-5	TGTGCCAGCAGTGCCGACAGAACCCAAGAGACCCAGTACTTC	CASSADRTQETQYF
TRBV6-5	15	TRBD2	NA	TRBJ2-3	TGTGCCAGCAGTTCCCTAGGACTAGGCGCAGATACGCAGTATTTT	CASSSLGLGADTQYF
TRBV4-1	16	NA	NA	TRBJ2-1	TGCGCCAGCAGCCAAGTCCCTACAAGCTCCTACAATGAGCAGTTCTTC	CASSQVPTSSYNEQFF
TRBV5-1	14	NA	NA	TRBJ1-1	TGCGCCAGCAGCTTGACGGGGGCCGGCACTGAAGCTTTCTTT	CASSLTGAGTEAFF
TRBV5-1	18	NA	NA	TRBJ2-7	TGCGCCAGCAGCTTGGCCCTAATCTTTGGGACTGCCTCCTACGAGCAGTACTTC	CASSLALIFGTASYEQYF
TRBV6-1	15	NA	NA	TRBJ2-3	TGTGCCAGCAACCTCCTTCCAGGGTCTACAGATACGCAGTATTTT	CASNLLPGSTDTQYF
TRBV2	15	NA	NA	TRBJ2-3	TGTGCCGGCCTGAGGGACGCGGGACGGGCAGATACGCAGTATTTT	CAGLRDAGRADTQYF
TRBV30	13	NA	NA	TRBJ1-2	TGTGCCTGGAGTGTACTGGGTAACTATGGCTACACCTTC	CAWSVLGNYGYTF
TRBV9	14	TRBD1	once	TRBJ2-7	TGTGCCAGCAATAATGGACAGGGGATGCACGAGCAGTACTTC	CASNNGQGMHEQYF
TRBV9	21	TRBD2	NA	TRBJ2-7	TGTGCCAGCAGCGCGGGCCATGTTCCCGGGACTAGCGGGAGAGGTTCGTACGAGCAGTACTTC	CASSAGHVPGTSGRGSYEQYF
TRBV11-2	15	NA	NA	TRBJ2-7	TGTGCCAGCAGCTTACGGGAGACAGGAGTCTACGAGCAGTACTTC	CASSLRETGVYEQYF
TRBV28	15	TRBD1	NA	TRBJ1-2	TGTGCCAGCAGTTTATTAGACAGGGTTGGCTATGGCTACACCTTC	CASSLLDRVGYGYTF
TRBV6-6	14	NA	NA	TRBJ1-5	TGTGCCAGCAGTCCCGATTCAAGCAATCAGCCCCAGCATTTT	CASSPDSSNQPQHF
TRBV23-1	16	TRBD2	NA	TRBJ2-7	TGCGCCAGCAGTCAAGCGACCGGGACTAGTAAGTACGAGCAGTACTTC	CASSQATGTSKYEQYF
TRBV6-5	14	TRBD1	NA	TRBJ1-1	TGTGCCAGCACTAGACAGGGGATGAACACTGAAGCTTTCTTT	CASTRQGMNTEAFF
TRBV19	16	TRBD1	NA	TRBJ1-1	TGTGCCAGTAGTGTAAACAGGGGGCAGGAGGGCACTGAAGCTTTCTTT	CASSVNRGQEGTEAFF
TRBV7-9	16	TRBD2	NA	TRBJ2-5	TGTGCCAGCAGCTTACCAAGCGGGAAAGAGCAGGAGACCCAGTACTTC	CASSLPSGKEQETQYF
TRBV6-6	15	NA	NA	TRBJ2-1	TGTGCCAGCAGTTACGGAGGGGAAGCCTACAATGAGCAGTTCTTC	CASSYGGEAYNEQFF
TRBV5-5	16	NA	NA	TRBJ2-7	TGTGCCAGCAGCTTGGGGCCTTCAAGGAAACTATACGAGCAGTACTTC	CASSLGPSRKLYEQYF
TRBV19	15	TRBD1	NA	TRBJ1-1	TGTGCCAGTAGTATCAATCGGGACAGTCGAACTGAAGCTTTCTTT	CASSINRDSRTEAFF
TRBV19	15	TRBD2	NA	TRBJ2-1	TGTGCCAGCTCGGGACTAGCGGGAGGTGGGGGTGAGCAGTTCTTC	CASSGLAGGGGEQFF
TRBV27	18	TRBD2	once	TRBJ2-1	TGTGCCAGCAGTTCCCGGACTAGCGGGAGAAACTCCTACAATGAGCAGTTCTTC	CASSSRTSGRNSYNEQFF
TRBV11-2	14	NA	NA	TRBJ2-7	TGTGCCAGCAGCCTACGGAGGGAGACCTACGAGCAGTACTTC	CASSLRRETYEQYF
TRBV5-4	17	NA	NA	TRBJ2-2	TGTGCCAGCAGCCCCTCGGGGAAAAGCAGGGACACCGGGGAGCTGTTTTTT	CASSPSGKSRDTGELFF
TRBV27	14	NA	NA	TRBJ1-1	TGTGCCAGCAGTGGGGGCCGAGGGATCGGTGAAGCTTTCTTT	CASSGGRGIGEAFF
TRBV18	15	NA	NA	TRBJ1-2	TGTGCCAGCTCACCCCTTTCGGGGGCCTCCTATGGCTACACCTTC	CASSPLSGASYGYTF
TRBV4-3	15	NA	NA	TRBJ2-1	TGCGCCAGCAGCAGAGGGACCGCTGCCTACAATGAGCAGTTCTTC	CASSRGTAAYNEQFF
TRBV28	14	TRBD2	NA	TRBJ2-7	TGTGCCAGCATTGGACTAGCTGGGTACTACGAGCAGTACTTC	CASIGLAGYYEQYF
TRBV14	14	TRBD1	NA	TRBJ1-1	TGTGCCAGCAGTCGACAGGGAGGGTACACTGAAGCTTTCTTT	CASSRQGGYTEAFF
TRBV7-9	13	NA	once	TRBJ2-1	TGTGCCAGCAGCCCTGGCGTATACAATGAGCAGTTCTTC	CASSPGVYNEQFF
TRBV10-3	14	TRBD1	NA	TRBJ2-7	TGTGCCACCGCAACGGGACAGGGAGATGACGAGCAGTACTTC	CATATGQGDDEQYF
TRBV9	15	TRBD1	NA	TRBJ1-1	TGTGCCAGCAGCGCAGACAGGGCACGAAACACTGAAGCTTTCTTT	CASSADRARNTEAFF
TRBV28	13	NA	NA	TRBJ1-2	TGTGCCAGCAGTTTGGTCGCGGACTATGGCTACACCTTC	CASSLVADYGYTF
TRBV27	14	TRBD1	NA	TRBJ2-7	TGTGCCAGCAGTTTTCCGGACAGGGTCTACGAGCAGTACTTC	CASSFPDRVYEQYF
TRBV5-5	14	NA	NA	TRBJ1-1	TGTGCCAGCAGTTCTAGGTCAGGGAACACTGAAGCTTTCTTT	CASSSRSGNTEAFF
TRBV5-1	15	NA	NA	TRBJ1-4	TGCGCCAGCAGCCCCGCCATACTAACTAATGAAAAACTGTTTTTT	CASSPAILTNEKLFF
TRBV11-3	16	TRBD2	once	TRBJ2-2	TGTGCCAGCAGCCCCGTAGCGGGAGGGTCGACCGGGGAGCTGTTTTTT	CASSPVAGGSTGELFF
TRBV5-1	15	NA	once	TRBJ1-1	TGCGCCAGCAGCTTGGACCCAGGGCCCTCCACTGAAGCTTTCTTT	CASSLDPGPSTEAFF
TRBV6-1	14	NA	NA	TRBJ1-4	TGTGCCAGCAGTGATTCCCGGATTAATGAAAAACTGTTTTTT	CASSDSRINEKLFF
TRBV4-1	18	NA	NA	TRBJ2-7	TGCGCCAGCAGCCAAGACCGAGGGTCGGGACAACCCGATAAAGAGCAGTACTTC	CASSQDRGSGQPDKEQYF
TRBV28	11	NA	NA	TRBJ2-7	TGTGCCAGTACAAGTCCCTACGAGCAGTACTTC	CASTSPYEQYF
TRBV2	15	NA	NA	TRBJ2-2	TGTGCCAGCAGGGAGGGAGGCTGGGGGACCGGGGAGCTGTTTTTT	CASREGGWGTGELFF
TRBV18	17	TRBD2	NA	TRBJ2-5	TGTGCCAGCTCACCACGAACCGGGACTAGCTTTCAAGAGACCCAGTACTTC	CASSPRTGTSFQETQYF
TRBV29-1	13	NA	NA	TRBJ1-1	TGCAGCGTTGTCAGGGGCTTGAACACTGAAGCTTTCTTT	CSVVRGLNTEAFF
TRBV19	15	NA	once	TRBJ1-5	TGTGCCAGTAGTTCCCCTAACAGGGAGGGCCAGCCCCAGCATTTT	CASSSPNREGQPQHF
TRBV10-3	14	TRBD2	NA	TRBJ2-2	TGTGCCATCAAACTAGCGGGAGGCACCGGGGAGCTGTTTTTT	CAIKLAGGTGELFF
TRBV7-9	13	TRBD1	NA	TRBJ1-1	TGTGCCAGCAGCCCACAGGGGGGCACTGAAGCTTTCTTT	CASSPQGGTEAFF
TRBV21-1	16	NA	NA	TRBJ2-7	TGTGCCAGCAGAGGGGGTGGAGTGGCAAGCTCCTACGAGCAGTACTTC	CASRGGGVASSYEQYF
TRBV6-1	15	NA	NA	TRBJ1-5	TGTGCCAGCACCCCGGGAGCCGTAGCCGATCAGCCCCAGCATTTT	CASTPGAVADQPQHF